A selection of T cell receptor beta chains follows, all from one sample in a study of metastatic and nonmetastatic thyroid tumors. TCRdb redid the clone calls on the PCR reads using MiXCR. The table includes roughly 42,000 clones, 18% detected once. The sample was tumor tissue. Every receptor here comes from a female donor with papillary thyroid cancer or a benign thyroid nodule (not recorded which). Some clones in this sample may be carry-over from other donors' samples. Both conserved end residues are part of each CDR3. Where a row states a size, it is once, few, many or the class of an expanded clone; other rows omit it.

>TRBJ2-6|TRBV4-3|17|many
CASSQDFGFSGANVLTF
>TRBJ2-7|TRBV6-1|14|few
CASSPVRKFTQQYF
>TRBJ2-1|TRBV12-3/TRBV12-4|14|.
CASSPRTSSNEQFF
>TRBJ1-2|TRBV6-1|17|few
CASSEARGLERVFGHTF
>TRBJ2-1|TRBV6-1|14|.
CASRGAGFYNEQFF
>TRBJ2-7|TRBV4-3|16|many
CASSQGDHLASDEQYF
>TRBJ2-1|TRBV9|16|.
CASSVEGPVRWCEQFF
>TRBJ1-6|TRBV19|16|.
CASISQGIIYNSPLHF
>TRBJ2-2|TRBV15|17|many
CATSSLAGGPSAGELFF
>TRBJ2-2|TRBV27|16|many
CASSRPGTANTGELFF
>TRBJ2-3|TRBV10-3|16|many
CAISEKSAGSTDTQYF
>TRBJ2-2|TRBV6-4|15|few
CASSEDSVGTWELFF
>TRBJ2-5|TRBV4-3|15|many
CASSHLTSEQETQYF
>TRBJ1-4|TRBV6-5|15|many
CASSYVIGWSEKLFF
>TRBJ1-2|TRBV30|14|few
CAWSIPPGNYGYTF
>TRBJ2-1|TRBV19|20|many
CASSISLGGVAGALYNEQFF
>TRBJ2-7|TRBV7-9|13|many
CASSFGTAYEQYF
>TRBJ2-2|TRBV7-2|14|many
CASSPGQGTGELFF
>TRBJ2-1|TRBV27|15|many
CASSLRTVSYNEQFF
>TRBJ2-7|TRBV2|13|.
CASRVHGSYEQYF
>TRBJ2-1|TRBV7-9|13|.
CASSLGRDNEQFF
>TRBJ2-7|TRBV27|15|.
CASSRWTGDYYEKYF
>TRBJ2-5|TRBV5-1|15|.
CASSPPVEEEETQYF
>TRBJ1-6|TRBV6-1|11|many
CASSLHSPLHF
>TRBJ1-3|TRBV5-1|15|many
CASSLAPAPGNTIYF
>TRBJ2-7|TRBV19|13|few
CASSNGIATEQYF
>TRBJ2-7|TRBV29-1|12|many
CSVVGQTYEQYF
>TRBJ2-1|TRBV7-9|12|many
CASSLGIGQQFF
>TRBJ2-7|TRBV19|15|many
CASSARRDRGNEQYF
>TRBJ2-7|TRBV6-5|16|many
CASSYNSGGPYREQYF
>TRBJ2-1|TRBV11-1|16|.
CASSLGWGGGYNEQFF
>TRBJ1-5|TRBV6-1|16|many
CASMWSGVRGNQPQHF
>TRBJ1-2|TRBV19|12|many
CAARGGIYGYTF